The 8 T cell receptor beta chains below were found in one sample sequenced in a study of T cells in Graves' hyperthyroidism and ophthalmopathy. TCR beta CDR3 region amplification was performed from RNA transcripts. HTBI primers were used for first-round RT-PCR of the TCR CDR3. A single record per CDR3 protein comes from TCRdb applying MiXCR to the multiplex PCR reads. The sample has about 520,000 distinct CDR3 sequences, around 21% seen once; the top ten hold around 27%. Specimen: blood. The receptors shown here come from a man aged 18 to 29 with Graves' hyperthyroidism.

This clonotype was picked up many times. The chain joins TRBV29-1 to TRBJ1-2; TRBD1 matches at 7 bases. After removal of 5 bases from V and 4 bases from J, the junction contained 7 bases not matched to a gene. Germline-derived CDR1 and CDR2 are SQVTM and ANQGSEA. This CDR3 is built from 13 residues. The CDR3 nucleotides are TGCAGCGTTCGTGACAGGGAGAGCTATGGCTACACCTTC. This sequence encodes CSVRDRESYGYTF.

This clonotype occurred a few times. The CDR3 here is CASSQLGPGTSGVLPIEQYF. In DNA, the CDR3 is TGCGCCAGCAGCCAATTGGGCCCAGGGACTAGCGGGGTTCTCCCCATCGAGCAGTACTTC. This chain joins TRBV4-1 and TRBJ2-7; 13 bases fit TRBD2. CDR3 length: 20 residues. V was pared by 2 bases and J by 6 bases, with 19 bases of the junction left unmatched. From germline, CDR1 is MGHRA and CDR2 YSYEKL.

The chain couples TRBV28 to TRBJ1-2; 11 nucleotides align to TRBD1. CDR1 MDHEN and CDR2 SYDVKM come from the germline V gene. CDR3 length: 13 residues. J lost 7 bases, V lost 10 bases, and 8 bases had no gene match. This CDR3 reads CATRTGGRAGYTF. The CDR3 DNA follows: TGTGCCACCCGGACAGGGGGCCGGGCTGGCTACACCTTC.

This clonotype was observed at least ten times. The V call is TRBV12-5, the J call TRBJ2-5, with 8 bases fitting TRBD2. Germline V gene sequence: CDR1 LGHNT, CDR2 FRNRAP. There are 15 residues in the CDR3. The V gene end was trimmed by 0 bases and the J gene end by 2 bases; junction bases not matched to a gene: 2. In DNA form, the CDR3 reads TGTGCTAGTGGTTTGGTGTCTAGCGGGCAAGAGACCCAGTACTTC. Protein sequence: CASGLVSSGQETQYF.

This CDR3 is CASSLRGTGGNTIYF. In DNA, the CDR3 is TGTGCCAGCAGTTTACGGGGGACAGGAGGAAACACCATATATTTT. The rearrangement joins TRBV28 to TRBJ1-3, with TRBD1 matching 8 bases. Germline CDR1 MDHEN, CDR2 SYDVKM. J was trimmed by 4 bases and V by 2 bases; bases with no gene match: 4. This CDR3 has 15 amino acids.

This clonotype has a count of ten or more. V gene TRBV6-5 combines with J gene TRBJ2-5; 7 bases are shared with TRBD1. The CDR3 contains 13 residues. Trimming removed 4 bases from V and 5 bases from J; junction bases left unmatched: 4. Germline V lookup: CDR1 MNHEY, CDR2 SVGAGI. Here the CDR3 DNA reads TGTGCCAGCAGTTCAGGACAGGTGGAGACCCAGTACTTC. This codes for CASSSGQVETQYF.

This rearrangement joins TRBV11-2 to TRBJ1-1; D is perhaps TRBD1 (5 bases). The CDR3 is 14 amino acids. Trimming removed 2 bases from V and 5 bases from J, with 12 bases in between. Germline V CDR1 and CDR2: SGHAT, FQNNGV. CDR3 sequence: CASSLIRWGTEAFF. The CDR3 DNA is TGTGCCAGCAGCTTAATACGGTGGGGGACTGAAGCTTTCTTT.

This clonotype was recorded many times. The CDR3 reads CASTSTTSLVYYEQYF. The CDR3 DNA reads as TGTGCCAGCACCAGCACGACTTCTCTGGTTTACTACGAGCAGTACTTC. J is TRBJ2-7 and V is TRBV28; D is unclear. CDR1 and CDR2 from the germline V gene are MDHEN and SYDVKM. The CDR3 extends over 16 amino acids. V dropped 7 bases and J dropped 3 bases, with 22 bases sitting between them.